This T cell receptor (beta chain) was identified during a study of radiotherapy plus CTLA-4 blockade in lung cancer. This clone was found once. What it binds is not known. The junction departs from the called germline gene at one end, perhaps through a read error. CDR1 is MGHRA, CDR2 YSYEKL, per germline. The CDR3 runs 12 residues. Study results and limitations: Blood-borne expansion of tumor-derived TCR clones followed radiotherapy plus ipilimumab.

Produced via immunoSEQ multiplex PCR; TCRdb's table is partial and in-frame only. The sample records approximately 110,000 clones, roughly 86% being singletons. This sample comprised peripheral blood, obtained from a patient treated with radiotherapy plus ipilimumab. This sequence joins TRBV4-1 and TRBJ2-2; D gene unclear. This sequence was found in a human donor with non-small cell lung cancer that progressed on radiotherapy plus ipilimumab. Some clones in this sample may be carry-over from other donors' samples. The CDR3 loop is CASSKEAGELFF. In nucleotides, the CDR3 is TGCGCCAGCAGCAAAGAGGCCGGGGAGCTGTTTTTT.